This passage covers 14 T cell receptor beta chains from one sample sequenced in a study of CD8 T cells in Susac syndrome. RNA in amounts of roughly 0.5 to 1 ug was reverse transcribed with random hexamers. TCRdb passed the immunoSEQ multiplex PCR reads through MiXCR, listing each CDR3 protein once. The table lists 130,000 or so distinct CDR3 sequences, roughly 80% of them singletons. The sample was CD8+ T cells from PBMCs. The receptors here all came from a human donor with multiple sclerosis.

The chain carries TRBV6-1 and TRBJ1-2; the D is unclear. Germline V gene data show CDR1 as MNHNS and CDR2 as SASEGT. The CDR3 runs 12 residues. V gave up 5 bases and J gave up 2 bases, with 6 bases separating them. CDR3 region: CASSPRNYGYTF. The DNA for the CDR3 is TGTGCCAGCAGTCCCCGAAACTATGGCTACACCTTC.

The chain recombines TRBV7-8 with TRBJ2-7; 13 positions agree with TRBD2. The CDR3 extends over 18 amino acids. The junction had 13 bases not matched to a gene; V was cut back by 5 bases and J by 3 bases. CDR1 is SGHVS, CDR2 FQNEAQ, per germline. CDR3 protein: CASSPRTSGSSSIYEQYV. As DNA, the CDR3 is TGTGCCAGCAGCCCGCGGACTAGCGGGAGCTCTTCAATCTACGAGCAGTACGTC.

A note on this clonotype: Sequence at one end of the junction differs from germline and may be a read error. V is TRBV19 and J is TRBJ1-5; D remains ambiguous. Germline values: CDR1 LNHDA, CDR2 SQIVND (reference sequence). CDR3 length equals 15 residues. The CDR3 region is CASSDLRDSNQPQLF. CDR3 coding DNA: TGTGCCAGTAGCGATCTCCGGGATAGCAATCAGCCCCAGCTTTTT. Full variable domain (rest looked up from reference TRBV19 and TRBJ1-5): DGGITQSPKYLFRKEGQNVTLSCEQNLNHDAMYWYRQDPGQGLRLIYYSQIVNDFQKGDIAEGYSVSREKKESFPLTVTSAQKNPTAFYLCASSDLRDSNQPQLFGDGTRLSIL.

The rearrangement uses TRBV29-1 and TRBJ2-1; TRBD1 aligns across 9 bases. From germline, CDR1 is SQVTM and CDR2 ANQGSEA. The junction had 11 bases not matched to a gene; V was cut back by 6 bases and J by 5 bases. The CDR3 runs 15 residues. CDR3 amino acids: CSVSLTGGLDNEQFF. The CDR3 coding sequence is TGCAGCGTCTCCCTGACAGGGGGGCTAGACAATGAGCAGTTCTTC.

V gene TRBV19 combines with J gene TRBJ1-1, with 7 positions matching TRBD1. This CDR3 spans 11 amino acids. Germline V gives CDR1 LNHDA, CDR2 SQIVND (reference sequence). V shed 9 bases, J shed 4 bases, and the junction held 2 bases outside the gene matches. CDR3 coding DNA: TGTGCCAGCAGGACAGGCACTGAAGCTTTCTTT. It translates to CASRTGTEAFF.

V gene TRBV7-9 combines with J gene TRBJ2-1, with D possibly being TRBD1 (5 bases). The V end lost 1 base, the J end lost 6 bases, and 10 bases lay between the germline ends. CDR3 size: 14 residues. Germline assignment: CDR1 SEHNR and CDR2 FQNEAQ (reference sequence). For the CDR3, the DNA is TGTGCCAGCAGCTTAGATTTAGGGGCCAATGAGCAGTTCTTC. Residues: CASSLDLGANEQFF.

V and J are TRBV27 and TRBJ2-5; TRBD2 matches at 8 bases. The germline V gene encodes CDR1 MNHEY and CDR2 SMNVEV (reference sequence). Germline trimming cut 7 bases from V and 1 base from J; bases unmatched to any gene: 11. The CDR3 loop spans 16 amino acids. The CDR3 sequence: CASTPSAGEFQETQYF. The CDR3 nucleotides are TGTGCCAGCACCCCGTCAGCGGGGGAATTCCAAGAGACCCAGTACTTC.

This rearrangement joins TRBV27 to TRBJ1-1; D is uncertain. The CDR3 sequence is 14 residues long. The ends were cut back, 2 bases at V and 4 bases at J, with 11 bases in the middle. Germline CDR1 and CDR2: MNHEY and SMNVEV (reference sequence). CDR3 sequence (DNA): TGTGCCAGCAGTTTAAGGGAGGGAGGCACTGAAGCTTTCTTT. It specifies CASSLREGGTEAFF.

The CDR3 nucleotides are TGTGCCAGCAGCCAAGCGGGGACTAGCGGGAATCTAGGTGAGCAGTTCTTC. Translating it yields CASSQAGTSGNLGEQFF. The chain recombines TRBV3-1 with TRBJ2-1; 13 bases line up with TRBD2. The CDR3 has 17 amino acids. V shed 1 base, J shed 9 bases, and the junction held 9 bases outside the gene matches. Germline values: CDR1 LGHDT, CDR2 YNNKEL (reference sequence).

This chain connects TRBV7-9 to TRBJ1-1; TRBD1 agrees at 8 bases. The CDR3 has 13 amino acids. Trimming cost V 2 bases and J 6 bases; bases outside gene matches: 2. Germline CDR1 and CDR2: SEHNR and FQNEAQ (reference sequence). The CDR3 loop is CASSLQQGAEAFF. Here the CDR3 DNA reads TGTGCCAGCAGCTTACAACAGGGGGCTGAAGCTTTCTTT.

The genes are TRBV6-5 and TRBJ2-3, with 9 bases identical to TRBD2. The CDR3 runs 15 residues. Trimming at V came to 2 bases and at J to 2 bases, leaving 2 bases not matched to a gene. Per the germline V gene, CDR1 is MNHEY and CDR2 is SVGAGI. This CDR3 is CASSYLAGTTDTQYF. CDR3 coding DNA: TGTGCCAGCAGTTACCTAGCGGGGACCACAGATACGCAGTATTTT.

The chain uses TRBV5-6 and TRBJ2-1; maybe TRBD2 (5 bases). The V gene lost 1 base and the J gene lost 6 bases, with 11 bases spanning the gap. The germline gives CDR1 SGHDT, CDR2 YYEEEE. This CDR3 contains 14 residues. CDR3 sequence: CASSLRPRGNEQFF. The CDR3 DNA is TGTGCCAGCAGCTTGCGGCCCCGGGGCAATGAGCAGTTCTTC.

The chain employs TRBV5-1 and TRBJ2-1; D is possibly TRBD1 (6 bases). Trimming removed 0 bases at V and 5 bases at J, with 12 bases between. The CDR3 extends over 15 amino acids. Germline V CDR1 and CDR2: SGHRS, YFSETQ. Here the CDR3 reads CASSLGRRTDNEQFF. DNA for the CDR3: TGCGCCAGCAGCTTGGGTAGACGGACAGACAATGAGCAGTTCTTC.

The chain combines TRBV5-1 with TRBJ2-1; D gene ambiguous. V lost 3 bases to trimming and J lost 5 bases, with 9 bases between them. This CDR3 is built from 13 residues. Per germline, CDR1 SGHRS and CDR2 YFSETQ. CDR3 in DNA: TGCGCCAGCAGCTGGGCTCGTAACAATGAGCAGTTCTTC. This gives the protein CASSWARNNEQFF.